These 16 T cell receptor beta chains came from one sample sequenced in a study of shared clonotypes between healthy human individuals (dated by TCRdb to about 2020). The method was the immunoSEQ multiplex PCR assay. TCRdb took this table from immuneACCESS and kept in-frame rearrangements with V and J called. Such tables lack part of the clones; where checked against another copy, unresolved V genes explain under half of the gap, and the rest is unexplained. The sample yields approximately 120,000 clones; more than 65% were counted once. About 22% of the sample is held by the ten biggest clonotypes. Sequencing input: memory CD8+ T cells sorted from blood. In the paper's terms, the cell subset or site label means: CD45RO+ cells pooled with CCR7-negative TemRA cells. The receptors derive from a woman in her 30s in good health.

This rearrangement joins TRBV9 to TRBJ2-1, with D perhaps TRBD1 or TRBD2 (5 bases each). The CDR3 length is 17 residues. The V and J ends lost 3 bases and 0 bases respectively, with 16 bases between them. Germline assignment: CDR1 SGDLS and CDR2 YYNGEE. DNA for the CDR3: TGTGCCAGCAGCGCCCAGAGGGGAGCGGTCTCCTACAATGAGCAGTTCTTC. Protein: CASSAQRGAVSYNEQFF.

This chain links TRBV27 with TRBJ2-5; 8 bases agree with TRBD2. There are 16 residues in the CDR3. V gave up 5 bases and J gave up 5 bases; unmatched junction bases: 13. Germline CDR1 and CDR2: MNHEY and SMNVEV (reference sequence). The CDR3 loop reads CASSAQREWRWETQYF. The CDR3 nucleotides read TGTGCCAGCAGTGCCCAGCGGGAGTGGAGGTGGGAGACCCAGTACTTC.

This rearrangement joins TRBV7-8 to TRBJ2-7; tentatively, D is TRBD2 (5 bases). CDR3 length: 13 residues. Trimming shortened V by 5 bases and J by 7 bases, and 15 bases separated the two germline ends. Germline loops: CDR1 SGHVS, CDR2 FQNEAQ. This CDR3 reads CASSPEVPGEQYF. The DNA of the CDR3 is TGTGCCAGCAGCCCGGAGGTACCCGGGGAGCAGTACTTC.

The chain employs TRBV7-9 and TRBJ1-4; D ambiguous. CDR1 and CDR2 (germline): SEHNR, FQNEAQ (reference sequence). This CDR3 is built from 17 residues. Trimming removed 1 base from V and 3 bases from J, with 15 bases in between. The DNA for the CDR3 is TGTGCCAGCAGCTTAGGCCGCGGCCCTGGGGCTAATGAAAAACTGTTTTTT. Amino acids: CASSLGRGPGANEKLFF.

V gene TRBV7-8 combines with J gene TRBJ1-5; 7 bases agree with TRBD1. Germline V CDR1 and CDR2: SGHVS, FQNEAQ. V trimming: 4 bases; J trimming: 0 bases; junction bases outside the gene matches: 12. CDR3 length: 18 amino acids. DNA for the CDR3: TGTGCCAGCAGCTCACCTCGACAGGGTGATTATAGCAATCAGCCCCAGCATTTT. This encodes CASSSPRQGDYSNQPQHF.

V and J are TRBV2 and TRBJ2-1; D is unresolved. The CDR3 length is 13 residues. Trimming pared 5 bases from V and 4 bases from J, leaving 9 bases between. Germline CDR1 and CDR2: SNHLY and FYNNEI. The CDR3 DNA is TGTGCCAGCAGTCGGCAGCTGTACAATGAGCAGTTCTTC. Its translation: CASSRQLYNEQFF.

J is TRBJ2-7 and V is TRBV28, with D maybe TRBD1 (6 bases). V was shortened by 4 bases and J by 0 bases, with 13 bases between the two germline ends. This CDR3 contains 15 residues. The germline V gene has CDR1 MDHEN and CDR2 SYDVKM. CDR3 DNA sequence: TGTGCCAGCAGTTCCTGGGGGCGCCTCTCCTACGAGCAGTACTTC. Encoded protein: CASSSWGRLSYEQYF.

The chain links TRBV4-1 to TRBJ1-1; D gene uncertain. Between the trimmed V and J ends, which lost 0 bases and 0 bases, there was a span of 8 bases. The CDR3 extends over 15 amino acids. Germline V CDR1 and CDR2: MGHRA, YSYEKL. In nucleotides, the CDR3 is TGCGCCAGCAGCCAAGAGGGGAGCATGAACACTGAAGCTTTCTTT. Encoded protein: CASSQEGSMNTEAFF.

In this sample, this clone turned up a few times. The chain employs TRBV18 and TRBJ2-2; 9 nucleotides agree with TRBD2. The CDR3 is 17 amino acids. V was pared by 3 bases and J by 7 bases, with 12 bases of the junction left unmatched. Per germline, CDR1 KGHSH and CDR2 LQKENI. DNA for the CDR3: TGTGCCAGCTCACCGCAGCCGCTAGCGGGAAAAGTCGGGGAGCTGTTTTTT. It codes for CASSPQPLAGKVGELFF.

CDR3 DNA: TGTGCCAGCAGCGTAGGCAGGGGCAGGGTCTATGGCTACACCTTC. Protein sequence: CASSVGRGRVYGYTF. The gene calls are TRBV9 and TRBJ1-2; tentatively, D is TRBD1 (6 bases). Germline CDR1 SGDLS, CDR2 YYNGEE. V was clipped by 0 bases and J by 4 bases, with 13 bases between them. This CDR3 has 15 amino acids.

This clone occurred many times. The chain carries TRBV6-5 and TRBJ1-2, with D possibly matching TRBD1 (5 bases). Germline V gene sequence: CDR1 MNHEY, CDR2 SVGAGI. This CDR3 has 14 amino acids. Trimming pared 0 bases from V and 5 bases from J, leaving 10 bases between. The CDR3 nucleotides are TGTGCCAGCAGTTACTCGTTCTCAGGGTATGGCTACACCTTC. Its translation is CASSYSFSGYGYTF.

This chain connects TRBV19 to TRBJ2-7; 9 nucleotides match TRBD2. CDR1 LNHDA and CDR2 SQIVND come from the germline V gene (reference sequence). The CDR3 is made up of 17 amino acids. V was clipped by 4 bases and J by 1 base; unmatched bases: 11. CDR3 sequence (DNA): TGTGCCAGTAGTACCAAAGGTCTGGGACTAGCATCCTACGAGCAGTACTTC. Translation gives CASSTKGLGLASYEQYF.

This clone occurred a few times. This rearrangement joins TRBV6-4 to TRBJ2-1, with no clear D. The CDR3 runs 13 residues. Germline CDR1 and CDR2: MRHNA and SNTAGT. V lost 0 bases and J 10 bases, leaving 10 bases between the germline ends. The CDR3 reads CASSDSNFGEQFF. As DNA, the CDR3 is TGTGCCAGCAGTGACTCGAATTTTGGGGAGCAGTTCTTC.

This clone has a count of ten or more. The chain couples TRBV6-1 to TRBJ2-2; TRBD1 matches at 7 bases. Trimming removed 6 bases from V and 3 bases from J; junction bases left unmatched: 4. Per germline, CDR1 MNHNS and CDR2 SASEGT. CDR3 length equals 14 residues. The CDR3, as DNA: TGTGCCAGCAGAAGACAGGGAGACACCGGGGAGCTGTTTTTT. This encodes CASRRQGDTGELFF.

J is TRBJ1-1 and V is TRBV10-3; a possible D gene is TRBD1 (5 bases). The germline V gene has CDR1 ENHRY and CDR2 SYGVKD. The CDR3 sequence is 16 residues long. Trimming took 4 bases from V and 4 from J, leaving 19 bases between them. This CDR3 is CAISGTKGIPTTEAFF. The CDR3 nucleotides are TGTGCCATCAGTGGGACAAAGGGTATCCCTACCACTGAAGCTTTCTTT.

This clone was detected a few times. The J gene is TRBJ1-1, the V gene TRBV5-5; D may be TRBD1 (5 bases). The germline gives CDR1 SGHKS, CDR2 YYEKEE (reference sequence). The CDR3 has 11 amino acids. Trimming left V 7 bases short and J 3 bases short, with 7 bases between. The CDR3: CASLQDTEAFF. The DNA of the CDR3 is TGTGCCAGCTTACAGGACACTGAAGCTTTCTTT.